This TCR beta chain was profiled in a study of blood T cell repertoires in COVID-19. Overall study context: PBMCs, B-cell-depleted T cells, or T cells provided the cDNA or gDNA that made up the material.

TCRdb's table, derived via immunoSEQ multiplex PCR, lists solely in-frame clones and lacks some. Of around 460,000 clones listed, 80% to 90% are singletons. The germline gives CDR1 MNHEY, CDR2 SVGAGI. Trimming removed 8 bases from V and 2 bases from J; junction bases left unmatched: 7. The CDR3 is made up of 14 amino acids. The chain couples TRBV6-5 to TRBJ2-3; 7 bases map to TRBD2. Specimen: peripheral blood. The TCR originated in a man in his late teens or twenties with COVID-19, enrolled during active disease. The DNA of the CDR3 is TGTGCCAGCTCCGGACTAGTCTCCACAGATACGCAGTATTTT. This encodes CASSGLVSTDTQYF.